This T cell receptor beta chain was identified in a study of beta chain features in type 1 diabetes. The wider study: Similarity in age, gender and cell yields was seen between patients and healthy donors.

In this sample, this clone turned up a few times. Germline trimming cut 10 bases from V and 6 bases from J; bases unmatched to any gene: 13. CDR3 length: 14 residues. Per germline, CDR1 LNHDA and CDR2 SQIVND (reference sequence). Sorting of CD4+ naive, central memory, regulatory and stem cell-like memory cells was performed via CD45RO/CCR7/CD25/CD127/CD95/CD27. Sequencing targeted expressed TCRB transcripts, as all isolated RNA had been reverse transcribed. Profiling relied on immunoSEQ multiplex PCR, and the TCRdb table lists in-frame clones only, not all of them. Here the sample spans about 230,000 clones, over 9.5% being singletons.

Sequencing was done on a sample of naive CD4+ T cells from blood. This chain joins TRBV19 and TRBJ2-7, with TRBD2 identical over 9 bases. The TCR originated in a woman aged 18-35 years in good health. The CDR3 spells CATSGGTSLFEQYF. CDR3 nucleotide sequence: TGTGCCACGTCAGGGGGGACTAGCCTGTTCGAGCAGTACTTC.